This T cell receptor beta chain was retrieved from a study of OX40 agonist ivuxolimab in advanced cancers. Trimming cost V 0 bases and J 1 base; bases outside gene matches: 8. Germline CDR1 KGHSH, CDR2 LQKENI. The length of the CDR3 is 19 residues. Here immunoSEQ multiplex PCR was the method, and the copy in TCRdb shows in-frame clones only, minus some. This sample yields approximately 61,000 clones, of which approximately 90% are seen a single time; about 1.3% belongs to the top ten. This chain uses TRBV18 with TRBJ2-2, with 10 nucleotides matching TRBD2. The starting material was CD4+ or CD8+ T cells sorted from blood, obtained in a trial of the OX40 agonist ivuxolimab. The receptor's source is an adult with an advanced solid tumor such as melanoma, head and neck, liver or kidney cancer. The CDR3 DNA reads as TGTGCCAGCTCACCACCGGAGGCGATAGCGGGGGGGAACACCGGGGAGCTGTTTTTT. This sequence encodes CASSPPEAIAGGNTGELFF.